The T cell receptor (beta chain) under discussion was sequenced for a study of T cell changes during pregnancy in multiple sclerosis. The protocol was immunoSEQ multiplex PCR, while the TCRdb copy is restricted to in-frame clones and leaves out a portion. In the table there are under 50,000 clones, around 90% of which are singletons. This TCR came from a female donor with multiple sclerosis, enrolled in a pregnancy study. Specimen: CD8+ T cells from peripheral blood mononuclear cells, collected in the second trimester of pregnancy.

The CDR3 nucleotides are TGTGCCAGCAGAAACAGGGAACCAAGGGAGACCCAGTACTTC. Translated: CASRNREPRETQYF. The rearrangement links TRBV6-5 to TRBJ2-5, with a tentative D call TRBD1 (6 bases). The V gene lost 6 bases and the J gene lost 5 bases, with 16 bases spanning the gap. This CDR3 has 14 amino acids. CDR1 is MNHEY and CDR2 is SVGAGI in the germline V gene.